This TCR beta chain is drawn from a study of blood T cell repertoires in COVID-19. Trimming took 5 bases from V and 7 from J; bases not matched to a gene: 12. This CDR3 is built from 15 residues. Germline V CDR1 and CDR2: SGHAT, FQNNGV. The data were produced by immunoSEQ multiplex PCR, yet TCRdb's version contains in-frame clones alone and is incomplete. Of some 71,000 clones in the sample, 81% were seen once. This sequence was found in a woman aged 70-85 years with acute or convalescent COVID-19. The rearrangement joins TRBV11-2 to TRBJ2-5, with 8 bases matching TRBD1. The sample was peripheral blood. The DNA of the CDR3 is TGTGCCAGCAGCGATGACCCAGGGGGCGGAGGGACCCAGTACTTC. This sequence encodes CASSDDPGGGGTQYF.